This T cell receptor beta chain was sequenced during a study of OX40 agonist ivuxolimab in advanced cancers. Study overall: Head and neck, renal cell, melanoma or hepatocellular carcinoma were the cancers that dose-escalation patients had. Partial responses occurred in three patients (one hepatocellular carcinoma, two cutaneous melanoma).

Overall study findings and caveats: Determination of antigen specificity was not performed for the expanded peripheral T cells. A proportion of nonresponders additionally exhibited low normalized T-cell clonal expansion.

In regard to this clone: Antigen: not known.

Clones were sequenced by immunoSEQ multiplex PCR, and TCRdb holds only the in-frame ones, with some missing. Among about 77,000 clones listed, around 85% were seen once. The sequencing used CD4+ or CD8+ T cells sorted from blood, collected in a trial of the OX40 agonist ivuxolimab. This sequence originates from an adult with an advanced solid tumor such as melanoma, head and neck, liver or kidney cancer.

CDR3 DNA: TGTGCCAGCAGCTTGGGGACAGGGAAGAACGGGGAGCTGTTTTTT. Protein product: CASSLGTGKNGELFF. The chain combines TRBV5-6 with TRBJ2-2, with 8 bases lining up with TRBD1. Losses at the gene ends were 0 bases for V and 7 bases for J; bases not matched to a gene: 5. The CDR3 has 15 amino acids. The germline V gene encodes CDR1 SGHDT and CDR2 YYEEEE.